These 29 T cell receptor beta chains were all obtained from the same sample, sequenced in a study of CD8+CD57+ T cells in acquired aplastic anemia. The authors sequenced patients whose flow cytometry had shown CD8+CD57+ cell expansion. Genomic DNA acted as the template from which TCR beta VDJ combination and CDR3 sequence profiling were carried out. Each CDR3 protein gets one entry after TCRdb re-called the reads with MiXCR. The sample has 150,000 or so distinct CDR3 sequences; around half are singletons. What was sequenced was sorted CD4+, CD8+, or CD8+CD57+ T cells (not recorded which) from PBMCs. Every receptor here comes from a human donor with aplastic anemia.

This clonotype was observed at least ten times. The chain joins TRBV5-6 to TRBJ1-1; weak D call: TRBD1 (5 bases). This CDR3 spans 14 amino acids. Per germline, CDR1 SGHDT and CDR2 YYEEEE. V was clipped by 5 bases and J by 4 bases, with 15 bases between them. CDR3 bases: TGTGCCAGCAGTTATGACAGTGTTTTCACTGAAGCTTTCTTT. Amino acid sequence: CASSYDSVFTEAFF.

The CDR3 reads CASSLPVVPGVYNEQFF. The CDR3 DNA reads TGTGCCAGCAGTTTACCGGTAGTGCCAGGGGTCTACAATGAGCAGTTCTTC. The chain joins TRBV27 to TRBJ2-1; tentative D call: TRBD1 (6 bases). The germline gives CDR1 MNHEY, CDR2 SMNVEV (reference sequence). CDR3 length: 17 amino acids. V was trimmed by 2 bases and J by 3 bases, leaving 17 bases between them.

In its sample, this clonotype was seen a few times. The DNA of the CDR3 is TGTGCGACCGCGTTTGGTACTGAAGCTTTCTTT. Translation: CATAFGTEAFF. The chain employs TRBV19 and TRBJ1-1; D not resolved. There are 11 residues in the CDR3. Germline CDR1 and CDR2: LNHDA and SQIVND (reference sequence). Filled out from reference TRBV19 and TRBJ1-1, the complete variable domain reads DGGITQSPKYLFRKEGQNVTLSCEQNLNHDAMYWYRQDPGQGLRLIYYSQIVNDFQKGDIAEGYSVSREKKESFPLTVTSAQKNPTAFYLCATAFGTEAFFGQGTRLTVV.

The chain links TRBV15 to TRBJ2-2, with D unclear. The ends were cut back, 0 bases at V and 6 bases at J, with 5 bases in the middle. This CDR3 region has 13 residues. The germline gives CDR1 LNHNV, CDR2 YYDKDF (reference sequence). This chain's CDR3 is CATSRDSPGELFF. In nucleotides, the CDR3 is TGTGCCACCAGCAGAGATTCCCCCGGGGAGCTGTTTTTT.

Regarding this clonotype: It may be a read error: a sequence one base away is much more abundant. The genes are TRBV9 and TRBJ2-7; 13 bases are shared with TRBD2. Germline V gives CDR1 SGDLS, CDR2 YYNGEE. J was trimmed by 3 bases and V by 2 bases; bases with no gene match: 5. The CDR3 is 16 residues long. The CDR3 protein is CASSVPTSGRNYEQYF. CDR3 sequence (DNA): TGTGCCAGCAGCGTCCCGACTAGCGGGAGGAACTACGAGCAGTACTTC.

The V call is TRBV15, the J call TRBJ2-7, with unresolved D. CDR1 is LNHNV, CDR2 YYDKDF, per germline (reference sequence). This CDR3 has 14 amino acids. Between the trimmed V and J ends, which lost 0 bases and 3 bases, there was a span of 9 bases. CDR3 coding DNA: TGTGCCACCAGCAGAGAGGGTTCAGACTACGAGCAGTACTTC. Residues: CATSREGSDYEQYF.

This chain uses TRBV5-1 with TRBJ2-2; D perhaps matches TRBD1 (6 bases). CDR3 length: 15 residues. Germline CDR1 reads SGHRS; CDR2 reads YFSETQ. The V gene lost 2 bases and the J gene lost 5 bases, with 13 bases spanning the gap. In DNA form, the CDR3 reads TGCGCCAGCAGCTTATTGACAGGTCGGACCGGGGAGCTGTTTTTT. Protein product: CASSLLTGRTGELFF.

This clonotype came up many times. The J gene is TRBJ1-3, the V gene TRBV19; maybe TRBD1 (6 bases). Germline values: CDR1 LNHDA, CDR2 SQIVND (reference sequence). V lost 6 bases, J lost 0 bases, and 12 bases lay in between. The CDR3 consists of 15 residues. CDR3 nucleotides: TGTGCCAGTAGCCCTGAGGGGGTCTCTGGAAACACCATATATTTT. It translates to CASSPEGVSGNTIYF.

This sequence joins TRBV20-1 and TRBJ2-7; TRBD2 might be the D (5 bases). The V gene lost 1 base and the J gene lost 1 base, with 11 bases spanning the gap. Germline values: CDR1 DFQATT, CDR2 SNEGSKA (reference sequence). CDR3 length: 14 residues. The CDR3 spells CSARAPGGSYEQYF. CDR3 coding DNA: TGCAGTGCTAGAGCACCAGGCGGGTCCTACGAGCAGTACTTC.

This CDR3 reads CASSEESRYGYTF. The DNA of the CDR3 is TGTGCCAGCAGTGAAGAGAGTCGGTATGGCTACACCTTC. V usage is TRBV2 and J usage is TRBJ1-2; the D is unclear. The CDR3 extends over 13 amino acids. Germline V gene data show CDR1 as SNHLY and CDR2 as FYNNEI. Trimming stripped 1 base from V and 5 bases from J, with 8 bases between.

This clonotype was picked up many times. V gene TRBV3-1 combines with J gene TRBJ1-2, with D perhaps matching TRBD1 (6 bases). Trimming cost V 4 bases and J 4 bases, with 10 bases left between them. The CDR3 extends over 13 amino acids. Germline V gives CDR1 LGHDT, CDR2 YNNKEL (reference sequence). The CDR3 region is CASSPGGRYGYTF. DNA of the CDR3: TGTGCCAGCAGCCCTGGGGGGCGCTATGGCTACACCTTC. Full variable domain (missing parts from reference TRBV3-1 and TRBJ1-2): DTAVSQTPKYLVTQMGNDKSIKCEQNLGHDTMYWYKQDSKKFLKIMFSYNNKELIINETVPNRFSPKSPDKAHLNLHINSLELGDSAVYFCASSPGGRYGYTFGSGTRLTVV.

The J gene is TRBJ2-7, the V gene TRBV7-9, with TRBD2 identical over 16 bases. The CDR3 runs 14 residues. The germline gives CDR1 SEHNR, CDR2 FQNEAQ (reference sequence). J lost 2 bases, V lost 10 bases, and 2 bases had no gene match. The CDR3: CATGLAGGTYEQYF. As DNA, the CDR3 is TGTGCCACGGGACTAGCGGGAGGGACCTACGAGCAGTACTTC.

This chain links TRBV19 with TRBJ1-1; D gene unclear. Trimming shortened V by 7 bases and J by 4 bases, and 19 bases separated the two germline ends. The CDR3 is 15 residues long. Germline V lookup: CDR1 LNHDA, CDR2 SQIVND (reference sequence). The CDR3 reads CASKVSPNAGTEAFF. CDR3 coding DNA: TGTGCCAGTAAGGTTTCCCCTAACGCGGGCACTGAAGCTTTCTTT.

This clonotype was recorded at least ten times. V is TRBV24-1 and J is TRBJ2-3; 7 positions agree with TRBD1. V shed 7 bases and J 4 bases; nucleotides not matched to a gene: 4. The CDR3 spans 13 residues. Germline V gene data show CDR1 as KGHDR and CDR2 as SFDVKD. CDR3 protein: CATRPTGADTQYF. The DNA of the CDR3 is TGTGCCACCAGACCCACAGGGGCAGATACGCAGTATTTT.

This clonotype was detected ten times or more. The gene calls are TRBV6-2 or TRBV6-3 and TRBJ1-5; D is uncertain. The CDR3 covers 14 residues. Trimming removed 6 bases from V and 1 base from J, with 10 bases in between. The germline CDR1 and CDR2 sequences are MNHEY and SVGEGT. CDR3 sequence: CASSPGGSNQPQHF. The CDR3 region has the DNA TGTGCCAGCAGCCCCGGTGGGAGCAATCAGCCCCAGCATTTT.

There are many counts of this clonotype. The chain joins TRBV7-8 to TRBJ2-3, with a possible D match to TRBD2 (5 bases). Germline V gene lookup returns CDR1 SGHVS and CDR2 FQNEAQ. This CDR3 is 13 amino acids long. V lost 2 bases, J lost 3 bases, and 6 bases lay in between. The CDR3 nucleotides are TGTGCCAGCAGCTTAAGGGAGACAGATACGCAGTATTTT. Its translation is CASSLRETDTQYF.

The table lists this clonotype with many counts. This chain joins TRBV24-1 and TRBJ2-1, with 11 positions matching TRBD2. CDR1 is KGHDR, CDR2 SFDVKD, per germline. The CDR3 contains 14 residues. Trimming took 4 bases from V and 9 from J; bases not matched to a gene: 4. The CDR3 bases are TGTGCCACCAGTGAGACCGGGACTAGCGGTGAGCAGTTCTTC. Its protein is CATSETGTSGEQFF.

The chain carries TRBV27 and TRBJ1-2; perhaps TRBD1 as D (5 bases). CDR1 and CDR2 (germline): MNHEY, SMNVEV (reference sequence). CDR3 length equals 16 residues. Trimming pared 5 bases from V and 9 bases from J, leaving 25 bases between. CDR3: CASSTRPRGPIGSYTF. CDR3 nucleotides: TGTGCCAGCAGTACGCGGCCAAGGGGCCCCATAGGCAGCTACACCTTC.

This chain connects TRBV20-1 to TRBJ1-5; TRBD1 matches at 10 bases. From germline, CDR1 is DFQATT and CDR2 SNEGSKA (reference sequence). The V gene end was trimmed by 4 bases and the J gene end by 5 bases; junction bases not matched to a gene: 2. The CDR3 has 13 amino acids. The CDR3 spells CSATGTGDQPQHF. CDR3 nucleotide sequence: TGCAGTGCTACTGGGACAGGGGATCAGCCCCAGCATTTT.

This clonotype has a count of ten or more. CDR3 sequence: CATSSPWDRGFNYGYTF. In DNA form, the CDR3 reads TGTGCCACCAGCAGTCCTTGGGACAGGGGTTTTAACTATGGCTACACCTTC. The V call is TRBV15, the J call TRBJ1-2; 10 nucleotides line up with TRBD1. Germline lookup yields CDR1 LNHNV and CDR2 YYDKDF (reference sequence). Germline trimming cut 3 bases from V and 1 base from J; bases unmatched to any gene: 8. The CDR3 totals 17 residues.

This clonotype showed up just a few times. This sequence joins TRBV30 and TRBJ2-5; the D gene is possibly TRBD2 (6 bases). The CDR3 totals 14 residues. Trimming shortened V by 2 bases and J by 0 bases, and 10 bases separated the two germline ends. The germline V gene encodes CDR1 GTSNPN and CDR2 SVGIG (reference sequence). The CDR3 coding sequence is TGTGCCTGGAGTACGGGGGAAAACCAAGAGACCCAGTACTTC. It translates to CAWSTGENQETQYF.

This clonotype was picked up many times. V usage is TRBV14 and J usage is TRBJ1-2, with a possible D match to TRBD1 (6 bases). Germline V gene data show CDR1 as SGHDN and CDR2 as FVKESK. V was pared by 1 base and J by 4 bases, with 13 bases between. CDR3 size: 15 residues. The CDR3 region is CASSQVRGQVYGYTF. Written as DNA, the CDR3 is TGTGCCAGCAGCCAAGTACGGGGGCAGGTCTATGGCTACACCTTC.

With regard to this clonotype: A read error is possible here, since a much larger clone lies one base away. The rearrangement links TRBV5-4 to TRBJ2-3; D is undetermined. V lost 4 bases and J lost 2, with 5 bases in between. The germline V gene has CDR1 SGHNT and CDR2 YYREEE (reference sequence). The CDR3 loop spans 12 amino acids. CDR3 amino acids: CASSPITDTQYF. The DNA of the CDR3 is TGTGCCAGCAGCCCCATCACAGATACGCAGTATTTT.

This clonotype has a count of ten or more. The chain uses TRBV11-1 and TRBJ2-7, with D uncertain. This CDR3 contains 13 residues. Germline V CDR1 and CDR2: SGHAT, FQDESV (reference sequence). Trimming stripped 5 bases from V and 2 bases from J, with 10 bases between. In nucleotides, the CDR3 is TGTGCCAGCAGCGGGCCCGTAGCCTACGAGCAGTACTTC. Translating gives CASSGPVAYEQYF.

This clonotype was found a few times. The chain joins TRBV18 to TRBJ1-2; 8 positions agree with TRBD1. Trimming removed 0 bases from V and 6 bases from J; junction bases left unmatched: 3. The length of the CDR3 is 14 residues. The germline V gene encodes CDR1 KGHSH and CDR2 LQKENI. The CDR3: CASSPPNRGDGYTF. DNA of the CDR3: TGTGCCAGCTCACCACCGAACAGGGGGGATGGCTACACCTTC. The entire variable domain, with the rest obtained from reference TRBV18 and TRBJ1-2, is as follows: NAGVMQNPRHLVRRRGQEARLRCSPMKGHSHVYWYRQLPEEGLKFMVYLQKENIIDESGMPKERFSAEFPKEGPSILRIQQVVRGDSAAYFCASSPPNRGDGYTFGSGTRLTVV.

Points on this clonotype: The junction shows a germline mismatch at one end, possibly a read error. V gene TRBV15 combines with J gene TRBJ2-7; TRBD1 matches at 8 bases. Germline V lookup: CDR1 LNHNV, CDR2 YYDKDF (reference sequence). The CDR3 sequence is 15 residues long. Here the CDR3 DNA reads TGTGCCGCCAGCAGCCTAAGACAGGGGAACAACGAGCAGTACTTC. It yields the protein CAASSLRQGNNEQYF.

This clonotype came up a few times. The chain recombines TRBV29-1 with TRBJ2-2; D call uncertain. Germline V gene lookup returns CDR1 SQVTM and CDR2 ANQGSEA. With 1 base removed from V and 2 bases from J, the gap between germline ends came to 8 bases. The CDR3 runs 14 residues. The CDR3 DNA follows: TGCAGCGTTGAAGTCCATCGTAACACCGGGGAGCTGTTTTTT. This codes for CSVEVHRNTGELFF.

The rearrangement links TRBV24-1 to TRBJ2-7, with TRBD2 matching 12 bases. J lost 4 bases, V lost 6 bases, and 6 bases had no gene match. Germline V CDR1 and CDR2: KGHDR, SFDVKD. The CDR3 totals 15 residues. The CDR3 sequence: CATSPSGRAQYEQYF. DNA of the CDR3: TGTGCCACCAGTCCTAGCGGGAGGGCCCAATACGAGCAGTACTTC.

This clonotype was seen many times. This sequence joins TRBV10-1 and TRBJ1-4; 9 bases fit TRBD1. The CDR3 loop spans 18 amino acids. J lost 2 bases, V lost 1 base, and 8 bases had no gene match. Germline V lookup: CDR1 WNHNN, CDR2 SYGVQD (reference sequence). CDR3 nucleotides: TGCGCCAGCAGTGAGTTTTCCGGGACAGGGAAGACTAATGAAAAACTGTTTTTT. Protein product: CASSEFSGTGKTNEKLFF.